Included here is one T cell receptor (beta chain) sequence, with context. Antigen unknown. These data belong to a study of shared clonotypes between healthy human individuals. Points from the study as a whole: Though the depth was large, rarefaction showed that sorted-subset sequencing was incomplete. Naive subsets, compared against memory subsets, generally had larger estimated richness values.

Donors had no recently reported acute infections or vaccinations and were HIV-negative. This CDR3 spans 16 amino acids. In the source study's methods: ImmunoSEQ yielded junction-only sequences lacking quality scores, so filtering differed. Some clones are missing from TCRdb's copy, which holds only in-frame ones; the method was immunoSEQ multiplex PCR. Clone size and V and J calls were adopted from that table, with D and trimming inferred from the DNA. The table includes 1,400,000 or so clones, around 98.5% detected once. Sequencing was carried out using naive CD4+ T cells sorted from blood. Subset reported: CD45RA+ positively selected. The chain joins TRBV21-1 to TRBJ2-1; the DNA was not compared with TRBD1, the D call given in the table. TRBV21-1 is shown as a pseudogene. The clonotype comes from a man aged 25-40 years in good health. The chain's CDR3 is CASSKVEARGYNEQFF. In nucleotides, the CDR3 is TGTGCCAGCAGCAAAGTGGAGGCCAGGGGTTACAATGAGCAGTTCTTC.